This T cell receptor (beta chain) was identified in a study of cytotoxic CD8 clonotypes in ibrutinib-treated CLL (dated by TCRdb to about 2021). With regard to the full study: The cohort included more than 14 treatment-naive and approximately eleven relapsed/refractory patients; around 18 were IGHV unmutated. On average, each sample yielded about 260,000 productive templates and around 98,000 productive rearrangements. Every remission and progressive disease sample was obtained while ibrutinib was still being received by the patients. Cryopreserved peripheral blood mononuclear cells were collected at three points: before therapy, at response, and at either sustained remission or disease progression. The response samples were drawn at a median of around eleven months into treatment, with a range of about 6 to 36 months. Partial responses were observed in 24 patients and complete responses in 2; after a median follow-up of 68 months, remission was maintained in approximately 14 patients and progression was observed in some twelve. Of the 70 to 90 people in the trial, 25 to 30 had longitudinal samples available.

Compared with germline, V lacks 1 base and J lacks 7 bases; bases without a gene match: 6. CDR1 SGHVS and CDR2 FQNEAQ are derived from the germline V gene. Measured from the cysteine to the phenylalanine, the CDR3 is 15 residues long. This entry keeps only the CDR3 DNA: 45 bases, framed from base 1. Reading the label with the study, this specimen's time point is: roughly 12 months on ibrutinib. Roughly 2 micrograms of genomic DNA were extracted from cryopreserved PBMCs for TCR beta library preparation. Longitudinal blood samples from CLL patients on ibrutinib monotherapy were analyzed using high-throughput TCR beta sequencing. The patients took part in an open-label, single-center phase 2 trial of ibrutinib monotherapy. A word on this clone: The antigen it binds to is not known. There are no base qualities to consult, and no much larger clone falls within one base.

Each clonotype received, on average, about 10x coverage in deep resolution sequencing performed on a MiSeq, where the target depth lay between 1 in 1 million and 1 in 200,000 T cells. The immunoSEQ hsTCRB Kit was used to generate TCR beta libraries. Concerning the study's data processing: The data were analyzed with ImmunoSEQ Analyzer and ImmunoSEQ Data Assistant, and V, D and J gene assignments followed IMGT definitions. Clonality, which ranges from 0 to 1, was calculated as one minus the normalized Shannon entropy of productive rearrangement frequencies. Public clonotype analysis was restricted to overrepresented clonotypes comprising at least 0.05% of each patient's repertoire. Approximately 12 repertoires from age-matched healthy donors, obtained from immuneACCESS, served as clonality controls. TCRdb obtained this table from immuneACCESS and retained in-frame rearrangements with V and J assigned. These tables miss some clones; where compared with another copy, unresolved V genes account for less than half of the shortfall, and the remainder is unexplained. The DNA was the basis for D and trimming; V, J and clone size are from that table. Counted in this sample were roughly 220,000 clones; approximately 70% of them appeared once. The biggest ten clones account for about 6.4% of the sample.

Findings and caveats that apply to the study as a whole: At baseline, clonality was higher than in age-matched healthy donors and showed a strong correlation with circulating CD8+ T-cell counts. Public clonotypes were rare and either shrank or stayed stable during treatment, and the rise in clonality at ibrutinib response reflected expansion of private clonotypes. Clonality increased at ibrutinib response, stayed stable in sustained remission, and fell back toward baseline at progression. Sampling times were not matched between patients in sustained remission and patients whose disease was progressing, and lymph node repertoires were not examined.

The clonotype was recovered from a human donor with chronic lymphocytic leukemia. The V and J segments used are TRBV7-8 and TRBJ1-5; TRBD1 fits 8 bases in the junction. This material consisted of PBMCs, taken after 12 months of ibrutinib treatment. The DNA sequence follows: TGTGCCAGCAGCTTAGGGACAGGGCTATCACAGCCCCAGCATTTT. Translated, it gives CASSLGTGLSQPQHF. Here the CDR3 is joined to the reference TRBV7-8 and TRBJ1-5 genes, and the full variable domain is: GAGVSQSPRYKVAKRGQDVALRCDPISGHVSLFWYQQALGQGPEFLTYFQNEAQLDKSGLPSDRFFAERPEGSVSTLKIQRTQQEDSAVYLCASSLGTGLSQPQHFGDGTRLSIL.